The 12 T cell receptor beta chains below come from one sample, sequenced in a study of shared clonotypes between healthy human individuals. The repertoire was sequenced with immunoSEQ multiplex PCR; TCRdb's copy has only in-frame clones and lacks some. Counted here are 2 million to 2.5 million clones, 85% to 95% occurring once; the ten biggest clones make up more than 0.35%. Sequenced: naive CD4+ T cells from PBMCs. Stated subset: CD45RA+ positively selected. These TCRs come from a man aged 18 to 29 in good health. Some clones in this sample may be carry-over from other donors' samples.

This clone appeared a single time. The rearrangement links TRBV2 to TRBJ1-1, with D unresolved. The germline V gene encodes CDR1 SNHLY and CDR2 FYNNEI. The ends were cut back, 5 bases at V and 1 base at J, with 8 bases in the middle. The length of the CDR3 is 13 residues. In DNA, the CDR3 is TGTGCCAGCAGTTATCAGGAGAACACTGAAGCTTTCTTT. It codes for CASSYQENTEAFF.

This clone has a single count. The V gene is TRBV10-3, the J gene TRBJ2-3; 8 nucleotides agree with TRBD1. CDR1 and CDR2 from the germline V gene are ENHRY and SYGVKD. This CDR3 has 15 amino acids. V lost 11 bases and J lost 3; bases outside the gene matches: 13. The CDR3 loop reads CAALIGTGATDTQYF. CDR3 coding DNA: TGTGCCGCCCTGATCGGGACAGGCGCTACAGATACGCAGTATTTT.

V is TRBV6-5 and J is TRBJ2-5, with a possible D match to TRBD1 (5 bases). The germline gives CDR1 MNHEY, CDR2 SVGAGI. V was clipped by 6 bases and J by 5 bases, with 10 bases between them. The CDR3 consists of 12 residues. The CDR3 region is CASSQGFETQYF. The DNA for the CDR3 is TGTGCCAGCAGCCAGGGATTCGAGACCCAGTACTTC.

J is TRBJ2-1 and V is TRBV5-1; D might be TRBD2 (5 bases). Trimming removed 1 base at V and 12 bases at J, with 11 bases between. The CDR3 extends over 12 amino acids. CDR1 is SGHRS, CDR2 YFSETQ, per germline. The CDR3 coding sequence is TGCGCCAGCAGCTTGCCCGACTACTGGCAGTTCTTC. Its translation is CASSLPDYWQFF.

V is TRBV25-1 and J is TRBJ2-5, with D possibly TRBD1 on 6 matching bases. The germline V gene has CDR1 MGHDK and CDR2 SYGVNS. V lost 4 bases, J lost 2 bases, and 20 bases lay in between. The CDR3 consists of 17 residues. CDR3 in amino acids: CASSGSRTAAKQETQYF. DNA for the CDR3: TGTGCCAGCAGTGGGAGCAGGACAGCAGCAAAACAAGAGACCCAGTACTTC. Drawing the rest from reference TRBV25-1 and TRBJ2-5, the complete variable domain is EADIYQTPRYLVIGTGKKITLECSQTMGHDKMYWYQQDPGMELHLIHYSYGVNSTEKGDLSSESTVSRIRTEHFPLTLESARPSHTSQYLCASSGSRTAAKQETQYFGPGTRLLVL.

This clone was recorded only once. The chain has TRBV7-2 and TRBJ1-1; possibly TRBD1 for D (5 bases). This CDR3 contains 14 residues. CDR1 and CDR2 from the germline V gene are SGHTA and FQGNSA. The V and J ends lost 4 bases and 5 bases respectively, with 14 bases between them. The CDR3 region is CASSSSGMRTEAFF. Here the CDR3 DNA reads TGTGCCAGCAGCTCATCAGGGATGAGAACTGAAGCTTTCTTT. Based on the CDR3 plus reference TRBV7-2 and TRBJ1-1, the full variable domain is GAGVSQSPSNKVTEKGKDVELRCDPISGHTALYWYRQSLGQGLEFLIYFQGNSAPDKSGLPSDRFSAERTGGSVSTLTIQRTQQEDSAVYLCASSSSGMRTEAFFGQGTRLTVV.

V is TRBV5-1 and J is TRBJ2-1; no clear D gene. V was pared by 4 bases and J by 4 bases, with 9 bases between. Germline CDR1 and CDR2: SGHRS and YFSETQ. This CDR3 is built from 13 residues. CDR3: CASSINLYNEQFF. DNA of the CDR3: TGCGCCAGCAGCATTAACTTGTACAATGAGCAGTTCTTC.

The rearrangement uses TRBV7-3 and TRBJ2-1, with D unresolved. Trimming removed 5 bases at V and 8 bases at J, with 13 bases between. The germline V gene has CDR1 SGHTA and CDR2 FQGTGA. The CDR3 consists of 13 residues. In DNA form, the CDR3 reads TGTGCCAGCAGCCCGCAGACACTCGATGAGCAGTTCTTC. Encoded protein: CASSPQTLDEQFF. Using reference TRBV7-3 and TRBJ2-1 for the parts outside the CDR3, the full variable domain is GAGVSQTPSNKVTEKGKYVELRCDPISGHTALYWYRQSLGQGPEFLIYFQGTGAADDSGLPNDRFFAVRPEGSVSTLKIQRTERGDSAVYLCASSPQTLDEQFFGPGTRLTVL.

This clone appeared once. The rearrangement joins TRBV28 to TRBJ1-1; D might be TRBD1 (6 bases). Germline CDR1 MDHEN, CDR2 SYDVKM. V was trimmed by 5 bases and J by 1 base, leaving 14 bases between them. CDR3 size: 15 residues. The CDR3 protein is CASSQRQEGNTEAFF. The CDR3 DNA sequence: TGTGCCAGCAGTCAAAGACAGGAGGGGAACACTGAAGCTTTCTTT.

J is TRBJ1-2 and V is TRBV4-2, with D perhaps matching TRBD1 (6 bases). The CDR3 has 16 amino acids. From germline, CDR1 is LGHNA and CDR2 YNFKEQ. The germline V and J ends were trimmed by 1 base and 3 bases, with 15 bases remaining between them. This CDR3 is CASSQASGTTYYGYTF. Here the CDR3 DNA reads TGTGCCAGCAGCCAAGCCTCCGGGACAACTTACTATGGCTACACCTTC.

The rearrangement uses TRBV6-1 and TRBJ1-5, with 7 nucleotides matching TRBD1. With 7 bases clipped from V and 6 bases from J, the junction kept 9 bases outside the gene matches. The CDR3 extends over 14 amino acids. From germline, CDR1 is MNHNS and CDR2 SASEGT. The DNA of the CDR3 is TGTGCCAGCACCATAGGGGGCGAGGCTCAGCCCCAGCATTTT. Protein sequence: CASTIGGEAQPQHF.

The rearrangement links TRBV19 to TRBJ2-1, with 9 bases aligning to TRBD2. V gave up 6 bases and J gave up 8 bases; unmatched junction bases: 14. Looked up from germline, CDR1 is LNHDA and CDR2 is SQIVND (reference sequence). The CDR3 extends over 16 amino acids. The CDR3 coding sequence is TGTGCCAGTAGCCCTTCGGGCGGGAGGGCCCGGGATGAGCAGTTCTTC. Translating gives CASSPSGGRARDEQFF.